Following are 9 T cell receptor beta chains from one sample sequenced in a study of OX40 agonist ivuxolimab in advanced cancers. The repertoire was sequenced with immunoSEQ multiplex PCR; TCRdb's copy has only in-frame clones and lacks some. The profile covers 60,000 to 85,000 clones, with 65% to 90% appearing a single time and approximately 1.5% taken by the ten largest. The input for sequencing was CD4+ or CD8+ T cells sorted from blood, taken in a trial of the OX40 agonist ivuxolimab. These receptors were taken from an adult with an advanced solid tumor such as melanoma, head and neck, liver or kidney cancer.

This chain uses TRBV5-1 with TRBJ1-5; D is undetermined. CDR3 length equals 14 residues. CDR1 is SGHRS and CDR2 is YFSETQ in the germline V gene. Trimming cost V 0 bases and J 5 bases, with 9 bases left between them. CDR3 DNA sequence: TGCGCCAGCAGCTTGGGAGATATAGATCAGCCCCAGCATTTT. Its protein is CASSLGDIDQPQHF.

V and J are TRBV30 and TRBJ1-5; the match to TRBD1 covers 9 bases. The trim removed 2 bases at V and 9 bases at J, leaving 8 bases unmatched. The CDR3 covers 14 residues. CDR1 and CDR2 from the germline V gene are GTSNPN and SVGIG (reference sequence). In DNA, the CDR3 is TGTGCCTGGAGTTGGACAGGGGTGGATCGGCCCCAGCATTTT. Translating gives CAWSWTGVDRPQHF.

Concerning this clone itself: One junction end does not reproduce the germline sequence, and a read error may be involved. The genes are TRBV7-9 and TRBJ2-5; 10 bases line up with TRBD2. The CDR3 has 15 residues. The germline gives CDR1 SEHNR, CDR2 FQNEAQ (reference sequence). The CDR3 here is CASSFLAGAQVTQYF. CDR3 nucleotide sequence: TGTGCCAGCAGCTTCCTAGCGGGGGCCCAAGTGACCCAGTACTTC.

The chain employs TRBV27 and TRBJ2-6; D not resolved. Germline values: CDR1 MNHEY, CDR2 SMNVEV (reference sequence). V lost 9 bases to trimming and J lost 1 base, with 7 bases between them. CDR3 length: 13 amino acids. The CDR3 DNA follows: TGTGCCAGGGGATCTTCTGGGGCCAACGTCCTGACTTTC. Translating it yields CARGSSGANVLTF.

The chain has TRBV14 and TRBJ1-2, with D unresolved. Looked up from germline, CDR1 is SGHDN and CDR2 is FVKESK. CDR3 length: 15 residues. The ends were cut back, 1 base at V and 1 base at J, with 10 bases in the middle. CDR3 DNA: TGTGCCAGCAGCCAAGTTACTGCCTTTAACTATGGCTACACCTTC. Amino acid sequence: CASSQVTAFNYGYTF.

The chain combines TRBV5-1 with TRBJ2-6; perhaps TRBD1 as D (6 bases). The CDR3 is 17 amino acids. The V gene lost 1 base and the J gene lost 2 bases, with 13 bases spanning the gap. Germline lookup yields CDR1 SGHRS and CDR2 YFSETQ. The CDR3 loop is CASSLTFTGTGANVLTF. The CDR3 DNA sequence: TGCGCCAGCAGCTTGACCTTTACAGGGACTGGGGCCAACGTCCTGACTTTC.

Only a few counts were recorded for this clone. This chain links TRBV19 with TRBJ1-5, with a weak D call TRBD1 (5 bases). Germline V lookup: CDR1 LNHDA, CDR2 SQIVND (reference sequence). This CDR3 is 14 amino acids long. The V end was cut by 8 bases, the J end by 0 bases, with 11 bases between. CDR3: CASDAGRSNQPQHF. In DNA form, the CDR3 reads TGTGCCAGTGATGCAGGGCGTAGCAATCAGCCCCAGCATTTT.

The chain links TRBV4-1 to TRBJ1-3; D perhaps matches TRBD1 (6 bases). The germline V gene encodes CDR1 MGHRA and CDR2 YSYEKL. With 4 bases removed from V and 0 bases from J, the gap between germline ends came to 25 bases. The CDR3 covers 20 residues. The chain's CDR3 is CASSPLRGGGLGHSGNTIYF. CDR3 nucleotides: TGCGCCAGCAGCCCCCTTAGGGGGGGTGGACTGGGGCACTCTGGAAACACCATATATTTT.

V is TRBV7-8 and J is TRBJ1-2, with a tentative D call TRBD1 (6 bases). Per the germline V gene, CDR1 is SGHVS and CDR2 is FQNEAQ. With 2 bases removed from V and 3 bases from J, the gap between germline ends came to 10 bases. The CDR3 consists of 14 residues. The CDR3 sequence is CASSLTTGYYGYTF. The CDR3 coding sequence is TGTGCCAGCAGCTTAACAACAGGGTACTATGGCTACACCTTC.